The rows below give T cell receptor beta chains drawn from one sample of a study of cytomegalovirus exposure and HLA in healthy donors. Sequencing used immunoSEQ multiplex PCR; TCRdb keeps in-frame clones, though not all of them. The sample holds around 110,000 clones, more than 60% seen once. Sequenced input: PBMCs. The receptors originated from a man younger than 35 in good health and CMV-seronegative. CDR3s include the opening cysteine and the closing phenylalanine or tryptophan. The D gene is left open where the match is weak. Clone size appears in some rows only: once, few, many, or a class for an expanded clone.

d_call j_call v_call cdr3_length clone_size cdr3_aa cdr3_nt
NA TRBJ1-2 TRBV9 14 NA CASSVGEVSYGYTF TGTGCCAGCAGCGTCGGTGAGGTATCCTATGGCTACACCTTC
NA TRBJ2-1 TRBV6-5 14 NA CASSYSYGSNEQFF TGTGCCAGCAGTTACTCTTACGGGAGCAATGAGCAGTTCTTC
NA TRBJ2-1 TRBV28 16 few CASRPPGGSGEREQFF TGTGCCAGCAGGCCCCCGGGTGGAAGTGGGGAGAGGGAGCAGTTCTTC
TRBD2 TRBJ2-7 TRBV25-1 14 NA CASSGRERSYEQYF TGTGCCAGCAGTGGGCGGGAGCGCTCATACGAGCAGTACTTC
TRBD2 TRBJ2-7 TRBV5-4 15 few CASSDAKAGTYEQYF TGTGCCAGCAGCGACGCTAAAGCGGGAACCTACGAGCAGTACTTC
NA TRBJ1-5 TRBV13 13 once CASSLGPDQPQHF TGTGCCAGCAGCTTAGGCCCTGATCAGCCCCAGCATTTT
NA TRBJ1-5 TRBV28 15 NA CASRVEEGLNQPQHF TGTGCCAGCAGAGTGGAGGAAGGGCTCAATCAGCCCCAGCATTTT
NA TRBJ1-1 TRBV7-2 13 NA CASSLDGSTEAFF TGTGCCAGCAGCTTAGATGGGAGCACTGAAGCTTTCTTT
TRBD1 TRBJ1-5 TRBV28 15 NA CASSKRGQGYQPQHF TGTGCCAGCAGCAAGCGGGGACAGGGGTATCAGCCCCAGCATTTT
TRBD1 TRBJ1-6 TRBV28 14 few CASTADRNNSPLHF TGTGCCAGCACCGCGGACAGGAATAATTCACCCCTCCACTTT
NA TRBJ1-5 TRBV18 16 NA CASSPDVWRGDGPQHF TGTGCCAGCTCACCGGATGTATGGCGGGGGGACGGTCCCCAGCATTTT
NA TRBJ1-1 TRBV14 13 NA CASTARGNTEAFF TGTGCCAGTACCGCCAGGGGAAACACTGAAGCTTTCTTT
TRBD1 TRBJ2-3 TRBV7-6 14 NA CASSSRTGQDTQYF TGTGCCAGCAGCTCGAGGACAGGACAGGATACGCAGTATTTT
TRBD1 TRBJ2-7 TRBV6-6 15 NA CASSYSGQSSYEQYF TGTGCCAGCAGTTACTCGGGACAGAGCTCCTACGAGCAGTACTTC
NA TRBJ2-1 TRBV19 17 few CASRKEVTRLTKNEQFF TGTGCCAGTAGAAAGGAGGTCACTAGACTAACTAAAAATGAGCAGTTCTTC
TRBD1 TRBJ2-7 TRBV15 15 few CATSREDRVLYEQYF TGTGCCACCAGCCGAGAGGACAGGGTTCTGTACGAGCAGTACTTC
TRBD1 TRBJ1-2 TRBV7-6 15 NA CASSSRTGTGYGYTF TGTGCCAGCAGCTCCCGGACAGGGACGGGCTATGGCTACACCTTC
TRBD1 TRBJ1-1 TRBV7-9 15 NA CASSLGDRMNTEAFF TGTGCCAGCAGCTTAGGGGACAGGATGAACACTGAAGCTTTCTTT
TRBD2 TRBJ2-3 TRBV18 17 NA CASSPLRTSGTIDTQYF TGTGCCAGCTCACCCCTAAGGACTAGCGGTACGATAGATACGCAGTATTTT
TRBD1 TRBJ1-1 TRBV6-5 14 NA CASSPRGRNTEAFF TGTGCCAGCAGTCCCAGGGGGCGGAACACTGAAGCTTTCTTT
TRBD2 TRBJ2-7 TRBV19 13 NA CASSRGGSYEQYF TGTGCCAGTAGTCGGGGGGGGAGCTACGAGCAGTACTTC
TRBD2 TRBJ2-3 TRBV7-6 16 NA CASSLFSGSRGDTQYF TGTGCCAGCAGCTTATTTAGCGGGAGCCGAGGAGATACGCAGTATTTT
TRBD1 TRBJ1-2 TRBV9 15 NA CASSVVGTGGHGYTF TGTGCCAGCAGCGTAGTTGGGACAGGGGGCCATGGCTACACCTTC
NA TRBJ2-6 TRBV7-9 17 NA CASLSGEPGSGANVLTF TGTGCCAGTCTATCGGGGGAGCCGGGCTCTGGGGCCAACGTCCTGACTTTC
NA TRBJ1-3 TRBV30 16 NA CAWSGGLSSSGNTIYF TGTGCCTGGAGTGGTGGACTGTCGAGCTCTGGAAACACCATATATTTT
NA TRBJ2-1 TRBV11-2 12 NA CASSLANYEQFF TGTGCCAGCAGCTTAGCGAACTATGAGCAGTTCTTC